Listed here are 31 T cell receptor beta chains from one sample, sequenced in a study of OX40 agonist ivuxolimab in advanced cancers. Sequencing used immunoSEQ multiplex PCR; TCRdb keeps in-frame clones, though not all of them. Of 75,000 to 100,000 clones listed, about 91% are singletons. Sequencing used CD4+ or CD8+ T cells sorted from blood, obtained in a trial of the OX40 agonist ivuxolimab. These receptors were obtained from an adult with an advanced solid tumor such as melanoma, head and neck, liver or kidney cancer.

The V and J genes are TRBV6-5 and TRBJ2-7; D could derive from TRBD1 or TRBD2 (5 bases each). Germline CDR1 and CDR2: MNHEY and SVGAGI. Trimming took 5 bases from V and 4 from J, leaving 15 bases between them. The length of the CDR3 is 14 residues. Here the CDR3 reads CASSDGTVGYEQYF. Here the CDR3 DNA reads TGTGCCAGCAGTGACGGGACGGTAGGATACGAGCAGTACTTC.

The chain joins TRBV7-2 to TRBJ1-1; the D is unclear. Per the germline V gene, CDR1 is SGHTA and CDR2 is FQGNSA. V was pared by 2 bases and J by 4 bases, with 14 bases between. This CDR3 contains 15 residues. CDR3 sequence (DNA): TGTGCCAGCAGCTTAAGCTCTCTGGGGTCCACTGAAGCTTTCTTT. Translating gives CASSLSSLGSTEAFF.

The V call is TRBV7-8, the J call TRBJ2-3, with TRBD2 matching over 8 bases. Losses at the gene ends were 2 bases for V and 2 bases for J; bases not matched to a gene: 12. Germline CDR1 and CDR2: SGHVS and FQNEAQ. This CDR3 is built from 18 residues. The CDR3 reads CASSLRGGAGAPTDTQYF. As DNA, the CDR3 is TGTGCCAGCAGCTTAAGAGGTGGAGCGGGAGCTCCCACAGATACGCAGTATTTT.

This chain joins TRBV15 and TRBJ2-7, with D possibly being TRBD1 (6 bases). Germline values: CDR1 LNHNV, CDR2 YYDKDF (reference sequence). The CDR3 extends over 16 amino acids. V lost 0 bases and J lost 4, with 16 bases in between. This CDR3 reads CATSRDSVQGRYEQYF. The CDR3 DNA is TGTGCCACCAGCAGAGATAGTGTCCAGGGGCGGTACGAGCAGTACTTC.

The CDR3 sequence: CASSIARGQETQYF. DNA for the CDR3: TGTGCCAGTAGTATAGCCCGGGGCCAAGAGACCCAGTACTTC. This sequence joins TRBV19 and TRBJ2-5; tentatively, D is TRBD2 (5 bases). Per germline, CDR1 LNHDA and CDR2 SQIVND (reference sequence). Trimming cost V 1 base and J 1 base, with 7 bases left between them. This CDR3 contains 14 residues.

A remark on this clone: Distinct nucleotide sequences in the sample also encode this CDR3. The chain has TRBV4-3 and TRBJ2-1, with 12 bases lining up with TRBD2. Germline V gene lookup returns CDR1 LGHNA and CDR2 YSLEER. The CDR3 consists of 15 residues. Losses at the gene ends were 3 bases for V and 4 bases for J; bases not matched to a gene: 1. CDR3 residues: CASSQTSGSYNEQFF. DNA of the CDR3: TGCGCCAGCAGCCAGACTAGCGGGAGTTACAATGAGCAGTTCTTC.

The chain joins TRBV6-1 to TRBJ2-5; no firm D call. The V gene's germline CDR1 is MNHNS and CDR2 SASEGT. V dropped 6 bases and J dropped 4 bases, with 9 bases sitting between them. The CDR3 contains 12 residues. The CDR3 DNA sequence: TGTGCCAGCAGGGCTGAAGCAGAGACCCAGTACTTC. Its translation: CASRAEAETQYF.

The CDR3 coding sequence is TGTGCCAGCAGCGTAGGGGACAGCCGATTTAATGAGCAGTTCTTC. Translation: CASSVGDSRFNEQFF. The chain uses TRBV9 and TRBJ2-1; TRBD1 matches at 7 bases. J gave up 7 bases and V 0 bases, and 7 bases lay outside the gene matches. The CDR3 totals 15 residues. Germline CDR1 reads SGDLS; CDR2 reads YYNGEE.

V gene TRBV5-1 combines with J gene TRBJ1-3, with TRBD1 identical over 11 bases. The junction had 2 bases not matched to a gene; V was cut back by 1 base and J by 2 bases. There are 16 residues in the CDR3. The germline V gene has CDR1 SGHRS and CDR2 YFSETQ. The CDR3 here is CASSLWGQGAGNTIYF. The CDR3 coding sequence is TGCGCCAGCAGCTTGTGGGGACAGGGGGCTGGAAACACCATATATTTT.

CDR3 residues: CASSLYEGSGPQNEQFF. CDR3 coding DNA: TGTGCCAGCAGCCTCTATGAAGGTAGCGGCCCCCAGAATGAGCAGTTCTTC. The chain combines TRBV7-3 with TRBJ2-1, with a possible D match to TRBD2 (6 bases). This CDR3 contains 17 residues. V was clipped by 5 bases and J by 7 bases, with 24 bases between them. Germline assignment: CDR1 SGHTA and CDR2 FQGTGA. The full variable domain, rest sourced from reference TRBV7-3 and TRBJ2-1, is GAGVSQTPSNKVTEKGKYVELRCDPISGHTALYWYRQSLGQGPEFLIYFQGTGAADDSGLPNDRFFAVRPEGSVSTLKIQRTERGDSAVYLCASSLYEGSGPQNEQFFGPGTRLTVL.

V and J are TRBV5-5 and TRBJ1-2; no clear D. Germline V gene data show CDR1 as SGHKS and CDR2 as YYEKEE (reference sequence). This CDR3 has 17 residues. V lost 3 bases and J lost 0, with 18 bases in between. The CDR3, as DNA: TGTGCCAGCAGCTCAGCTCTGAAGGCACCACCTAACTATGGCTACACCTTC. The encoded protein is CASSSALKAPPNYGYTF. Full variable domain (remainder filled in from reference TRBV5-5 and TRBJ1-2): DAGVTQSPTHLIKTRGQQVTLRCSPISGHKSVSWYQQVLGQGPQFIFQYYEKEERGRGNFPDRFSARQFPNYSSELNVNALLLGDSALYLCASSSALKAPPNYGYTFGSGTRLTVV.

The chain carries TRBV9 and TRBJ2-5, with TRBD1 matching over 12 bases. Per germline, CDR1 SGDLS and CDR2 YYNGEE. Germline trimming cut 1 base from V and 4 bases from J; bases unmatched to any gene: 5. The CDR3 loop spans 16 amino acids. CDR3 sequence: CASSVRGQGAGETQYF. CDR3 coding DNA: TGTGCCAGCAGCGTAAGGGGACAGGGGGCAGGAGAGACCCAGTACTTC. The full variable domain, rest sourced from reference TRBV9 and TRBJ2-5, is DSGVTQTPKHLITATGQRVTLRCSPRSGDLSVYWYQQSLDQGLQFLIQYYNGEERAKGNILERFSAQQFPDLHSELNLSSLELGDSALYFCASSVRGQGAGETQYFGPGTRLLVL.

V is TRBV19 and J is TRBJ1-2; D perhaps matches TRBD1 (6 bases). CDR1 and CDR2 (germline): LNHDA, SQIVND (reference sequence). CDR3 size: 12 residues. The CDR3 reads CVSVGQQYGYTF. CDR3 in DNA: TGTGTTTCGGTAGGACAGCAGTATGGCTACACCTTC.

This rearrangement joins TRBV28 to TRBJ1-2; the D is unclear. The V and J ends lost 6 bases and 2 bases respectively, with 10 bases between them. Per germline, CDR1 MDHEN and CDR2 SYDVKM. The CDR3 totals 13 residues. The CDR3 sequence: CASSQVLNYGYTF. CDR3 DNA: TGTGCCAGCAGCCAAGTCCTCAACTATGGCTACACCTTC.

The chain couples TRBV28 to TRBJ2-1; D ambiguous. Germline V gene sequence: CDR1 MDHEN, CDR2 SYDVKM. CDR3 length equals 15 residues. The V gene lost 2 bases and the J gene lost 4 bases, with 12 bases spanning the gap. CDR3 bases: TGTGCCAGCAGTTTACCCCTATCTAGGTACAATGAGCAGTTCTTC. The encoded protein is CASSLPLSRYNEQFF. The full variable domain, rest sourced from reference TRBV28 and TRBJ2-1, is DVKVTQSSRYLVKRTGEKVFLECVQDMDHENMFWYRQDPGLGLRLIYFSYDVKMKEKGDIPEGYSVSREKKERFSLILESASTNQTSMYLCASSLPLSRYNEQFFGPGTRLTVL.

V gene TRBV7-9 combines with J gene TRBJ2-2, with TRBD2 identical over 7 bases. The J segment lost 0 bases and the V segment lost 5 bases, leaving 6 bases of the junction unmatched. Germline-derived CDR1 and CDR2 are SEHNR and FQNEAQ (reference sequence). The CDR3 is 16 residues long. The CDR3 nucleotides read TGTGCCAGCAGCCGAAGGGGAGGGGCGAACACCGGGGAGCTGTTTTTT. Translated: CASSRRGGANTGELFF.

The CDR3 loop reads CASSYTGYEQYF. The CDR3 DNA reads as TGTGCCAGCAGTTACACAGGCTACGAGCAGTACTTC. This sequence joins TRBV6-5 and TRBJ2-7, with a weak D call TRBD1 (5 bases). Germline CDR1 and CDR2: MNHEY and SVGAGI. The CDR3 is made up of 12 amino acids. Trimming shortened V by 2 bases and J by 3 bases, and 5 bases separated the two germline ends.

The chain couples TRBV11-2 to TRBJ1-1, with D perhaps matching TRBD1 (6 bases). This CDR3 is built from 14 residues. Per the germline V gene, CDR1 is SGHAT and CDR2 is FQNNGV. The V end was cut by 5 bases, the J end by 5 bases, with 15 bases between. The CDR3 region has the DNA TGTGCCAGCAGCCCTCAAACAGGGTTGACTGAAGCTTTCTTT. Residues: CASSPQTGLTEAFF.

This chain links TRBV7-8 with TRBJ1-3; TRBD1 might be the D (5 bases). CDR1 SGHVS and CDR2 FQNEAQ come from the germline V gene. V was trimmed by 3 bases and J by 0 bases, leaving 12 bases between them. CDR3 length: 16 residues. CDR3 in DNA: TGTGCCAGCAGCTTGGGGGGGGTCCGCTCTGGAAACACCATATATTTT. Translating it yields CASSLGGVRSGNTIYF.

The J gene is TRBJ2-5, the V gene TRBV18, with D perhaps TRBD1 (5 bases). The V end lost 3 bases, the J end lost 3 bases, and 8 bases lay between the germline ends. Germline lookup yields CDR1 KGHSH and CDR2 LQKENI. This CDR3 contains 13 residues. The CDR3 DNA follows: TGTGCCAGCTCACCGCAGGGAAAAGAGACCCAGTACTTC. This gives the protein CASSPQGKETQYF.

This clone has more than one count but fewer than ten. In nucleotides, the CDR3 is TGTGCCAGCAGTACTATAGGGACTGAGCAGTACTTC. Translating gives CASSTIGTEQYF. This chain connects TRBV28 to TRBJ2-7, with D tentatively TRBD2 (6 bases). CDR1 is MDHEN and CDR2 is SYDVKM in the germline V gene. The germline V and J ends were trimmed by 5 bases and 7 bases, with 12 bases remaining between them. The CDR3 extends over 12 amino acids.

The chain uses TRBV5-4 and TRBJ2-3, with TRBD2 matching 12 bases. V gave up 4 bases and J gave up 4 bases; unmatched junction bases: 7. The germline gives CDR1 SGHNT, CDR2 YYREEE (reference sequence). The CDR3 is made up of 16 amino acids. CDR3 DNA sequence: TGTGCCAGCAGCCTCAGGACTAGCGGGGAATCAGATACGCAGTATTTT. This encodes CASSLRTSGESDTQYF.

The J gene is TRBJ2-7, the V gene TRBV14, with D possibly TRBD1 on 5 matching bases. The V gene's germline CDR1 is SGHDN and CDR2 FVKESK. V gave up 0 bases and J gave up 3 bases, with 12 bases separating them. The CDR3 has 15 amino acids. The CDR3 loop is CASSQDSQGDYEQYF. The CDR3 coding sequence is TGTGCCAGCAGCCAAGATAGTCAGGGCGACTACGAGCAGTACTTC.

The CDR3 loop is CASSGQGATEAFF. DNA for the CDR3: TGTGCCAGCAGTGGTCAGGGGGCGACTGAAGCTTTCTTT. V usage is TRBV6-4 and J usage is TRBJ1-1, with 8 positions matching TRBD1. With 4 bases clipped from V and 5 bases from J, the junction kept 3 bases outside the gene matches. This CDR3 contains 13 residues. The germline CDR1 and CDR2 sequences are MRHNA and SNTAGT.

The CDR3 spells CASSLRADYEQYF. In DNA form, the CDR3 reads TGTGCCAGCAGCTTAAGGGCAGACTACGAGCAGTACTTC. The genes are TRBV11-2 and TRBJ2-7; D uncertain. Trimming left V 2 bases short and J 3 bases short, with 8 bases between. The CDR3 contains 13 residues. Germline CDR1 and CDR2: SGHAT and FQNNGV.

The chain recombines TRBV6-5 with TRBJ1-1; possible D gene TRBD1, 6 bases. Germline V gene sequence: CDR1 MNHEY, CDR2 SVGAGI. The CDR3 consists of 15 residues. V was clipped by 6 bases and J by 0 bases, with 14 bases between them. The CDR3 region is CASRRTVAMNTEAFF. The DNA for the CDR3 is TGTGCCAGCAGGAGGACAGTTGCCATGAACACTGAAGCTTTCTTT.

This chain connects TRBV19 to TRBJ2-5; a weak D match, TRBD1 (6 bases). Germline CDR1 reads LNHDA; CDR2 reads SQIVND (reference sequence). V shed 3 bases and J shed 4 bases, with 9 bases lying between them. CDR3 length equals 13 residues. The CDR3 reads CASSIVRGETQYF. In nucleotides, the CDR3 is TGTGCCAGTAGTATTGTCAGGGGAGAGACCCAGTACTTC.

CDR3 sequence (DNA): TGTGCCAGCAGTTTATCGAGGGGGTCGTATGGCTACACCTTC. Translation gives CASSLSRGSYGYTF. The chain employs TRBV27 and TRBJ1-2; a weak D match, TRBD1 (6 bases). Trimming took off 0 bases at V and 5 bases at J, with 10 bases between the two ends. CDR1 MNHEY and CDR2 SMNVEV come from the germline V gene (reference sequence). This CDR3 comprises 14 residues.

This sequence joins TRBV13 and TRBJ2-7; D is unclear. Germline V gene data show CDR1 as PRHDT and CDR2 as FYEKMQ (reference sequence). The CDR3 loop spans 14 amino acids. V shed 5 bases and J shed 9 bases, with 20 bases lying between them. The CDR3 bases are TGTGCCAGCAGCACCCGATCCTCCCCAGCCCGGCAGTACTTC. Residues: CASSTRSSPARQYF.

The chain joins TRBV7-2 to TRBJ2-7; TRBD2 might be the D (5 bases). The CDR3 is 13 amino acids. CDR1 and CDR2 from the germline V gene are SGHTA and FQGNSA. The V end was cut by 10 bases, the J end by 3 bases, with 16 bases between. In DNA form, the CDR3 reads TGTGCCACCCAGTCAACGGGGTTCTACGAGCAGTACTTC. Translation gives CATQSTGFYEQYF.

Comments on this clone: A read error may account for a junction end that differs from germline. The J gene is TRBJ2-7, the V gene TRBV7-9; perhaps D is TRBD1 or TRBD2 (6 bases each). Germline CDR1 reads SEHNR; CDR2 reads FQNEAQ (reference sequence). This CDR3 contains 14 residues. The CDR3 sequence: CASSPGGGTSRRNF. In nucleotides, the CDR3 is TGTGCCAGCAGCCCCGGGGGCGGGACTTCCCGGCGGAACTTC.